What follows are 23 T cell receptor beta chains derived from one specimen sequenced in a study of cytomegalovirus exposure and HLA in healthy donors. Primers for the PCR totalled 60 Vbeta and 13 Jbeta. Produced via immunoSEQ multiplex PCR; TCRdb's table is partial and in-frame only. The sample has 220,000 or so clones; around four fifths are singletons. The sample consisted of PBMCs. All receptors come from a man aged 50 to 59 in good health and CMV-seronegative.

CDR3 coding DNA: TGTGCCAGCAGCTCTCAGGTCACTGAAGCTTTCTTT. Translating it yields CASSSQVTEAFF. The genes are TRBV7-9 and TRBJ1-1; D is ambiguous. The CDR3 is 12 amino acids. Trimming left V 4 bases short and J 4 bases short, with 7 bases between. CDR1 SEHNR and CDR2 FQNEAQ come from the germline V gene (reference sequence). The variable domain in full, completed from reference TRBV7-9 and TRBJ1-1, reads DTGVSQNPRHKITKRGQNVTFRCDPISEHNRLYWYRQTLGQGPEFLTYFQNEAQLEKSRLLSDRFSAERPKGSFSTLEIQRTEQGDSAMYLCASSSQVTEAFFGQGTRLTVV.

The DNA of the CDR3 is TGTGCCAGCAGCTCCCTGGTGTCTAGCGGGACCTCCTACGAGCAGTACTTC. Translation gives CASSSLVSSGTSYEQYF. The chain uses TRBV7-3 and TRBJ2-5, with 9 positions matching TRBD2. The DNA end is more similar to TRBJ2-7, so the J call may be wrong. The germline V gene encodes CDR1 SGHTA and CDR2 FQGTGA. The CDR3 consists of 17 residues.

This chain connects TRBV19 to TRBJ1-3; D gene ambiguous. Trimming took 7 bases from V and 3 from J, leaving 13 bases between them. From germline, CDR1 is LNHDA and CDR2 SQIVND (reference sequence). CDR3 size: 14 residues. The CDR3 DNA reads as TGTGCCAGTATCCCTCGGGGAGGTGGAAACACCATATATTTT. Protein sequence: CASIPRGGGNTIYF.

The chain couples TRBV15 to TRBJ1-1; 7 bases fit TRBD1. The ends lost 3 bases at V and 2 bases at J; junction bases unmatched: 9. This CDR3 contains 16 residues. Germline V lookup: CDR1 LNHNV, CDR2 YYDKDF (reference sequence). The CDR3 protein is CATSRATGPLNTEAFF. In nucleotides, the CDR3 is TGTGCCACCAGCAGGGCGACAGGGCCACTTAACACTGAAGCTTTCTTT.

The J gene is TRBJ2-1, the V gene TRBV19; 10 nucleotides match TRBD2. V gave up 4 bases and J gave up 8 bases; unmatched junction bases: 11. The CDR3 length is 16 residues. CDR1 LNHDA and CDR2 SQIVND come from the germline V gene (reference sequence). In nucleotides, the CDR3 is TGTGCCAGTAGTACCTCTAGCGGGAGCCCCTTCGATGAGCAGTTCTTC. This gives the protein CASSTSSGSPFDEQFF.

This clone occurred a few times. The chain uses TRBV27 and TRBJ1-1; D not resolved. V lost 2 bases to trimming and J lost 7 bases, with 8 bases between them. CDR3 length: 12 residues. Germline V gene lookup returns CDR1 MNHEY and CDR2 SMNVEV (reference sequence). The CDR3 region is CASSLIGSEAFF. CDR3 nucleotide sequence: TGTGCCAGCAGTTTAATCGGGAGTGAAGCTTTCTTT.

The V call is TRBV6-1, the J call TRBJ2-1; D is unclear. Deletions cut 7 bases from V and 2 bases from J, with 15 bases between. Germline V gene lookup returns CDR1 MNHNS and CDR2 SASEGT. The CDR3 has 15 amino acids. The CDR3: CASTLNSLPYNEQFF. Here the CDR3 DNA reads TGTGCCAGCACCCTGAACTCCCTTCCCTACAATGAGCAGTTCTTC.

This chain uses TRBV27 with TRBJ2-3; 8 nucleotides agree with TRBD2. The germline gives CDR1 MNHEY, CDR2 SMNVEV (reference sequence). The V and J ends lost 7 bases and 5 bases, in that order; junction bases with no gene match: 11. This CDR3 is built from 15 residues. The CDR3 bases are TGTGCCAGCACACCCACAGCGGGAGCGGTAGATACGCAGTATTTT. Encoded protein: CASTPTAGAVDTQYF.

The chain couples TRBV7-2 to TRBJ2-5; D gene ambiguous. V dropped 4 bases and J dropped 2 bases, with 8 bases sitting between them. Germline assignment: CDR1 SGHTA and CDR2 FQGNSA. This CDR3 spans 13 amino acids. CDR3 DNA sequence: TGTGCCAGCAGCTCCTCCCGGCAAGAGACCCAGTACTTC. Amino acids: CASSSSRQETQYF. Together with reference TRBV7-2 and TRBJ2-5, the CDR3 gives the full variable domain: GAGVSQSPSNKVTEKGKDVELRCDPISGHTALYWYRQSLGQGLEFLIYFQGNSAPDKSGLPSDRFSAERTGGSVSTLTIQRTQQEDSAVYLCASSSSRQETQYFGPGTRLLVL.

The chain couples TRBV6-5 to TRBJ1-4; weak D call: TRBD1 (6 bases). Trimming cost V 6 bases and J 8 bases, with 13 bases left between them. Germline lookup yields CDR1 MNHEY and CDR2 SVGAGI. The CDR3 covers 13 residues. CDR3 loop: CASRDSDGEKLFF. Here the CDR3 DNA reads TGTGCCAGCAGGGACAGCGACGGCGAAAAACTGTTTTTT.

This sequence joins TRBV27 and TRBJ1-2; possibly TRBD1 for D (5 bases). The CDR3 runs to 14 residues. Germline loops: CDR1 MNHEY, CDR2 SMNVEV (reference sequence). V lost 2 bases to trimming and J lost 6 bases, with 13 bases between them. The DNA of the CDR3 is TGTGCCAGCAGTTTAAGGGGAGGGGTCAATGGCTACACCTTC. Translating it yields CASSLRGGVNGYTF.

This clone came up once. In DNA form, the CDR3 reads TGTGCCAGCAGTTATAGCCCGGGACAGAGTAGCAATCAGCCCCAGCATTTT. Its translation: CASSYSPGQSSNQPQHF. This chain joins TRBV28 and TRBJ1-5; TRBD1 matches at 7 bases. The V gene's germline CDR1 is MDHEN and CDR2 SYDVKM. This CDR3 region has 17 residues. The trim removed 4 bases at V and 0 bases at J, leaving 9 bases unmatched. Using reference TRBV28 and TRBJ1-5 for the parts outside the CDR3, the full variable domain is DVKVTQSSRYLVKRTGEKVFLECVQDMDHENMFWYRQDPGLGLRLIYFSYDVKMKEKGDIPEGYSVSREKKERFSLILESASTNQTSMYLCASSYSPGQSSNQPQHFGDGTRLSIL.

As DNA, the CDR3 is TGTGCCAGCTCACCAACAAATGGCTATGGCTACACCTTC. It yields the protein CASSPTNGYGYTF. V and J are TRBV18 and TRBJ1-2, with D unresolved. CDR3 size: 13 residues. Trimming removed 2 bases from V and 4 bases from J, with 8 bases in between. Germline CDR1 KGHSH, CDR2 LQKENI.

The chain is built from TRBV25-1 and TRBJ2-5; a weak D match, TRBD2 (5 bases). CDR3 length equals 13 residues. Per germline, CDR1 MGHDK and CDR2 SYGVNS. Trimming shortened V by 6 bases and J by 7 bases, and 15 bases separated the two germline ends. CDR3 protein: CASSAGLKGTQYF. Written as DNA, the CDR3 is TGTGCCAGCAGCGCCGGACTGAAAGGGACCCAGTACTTC.

The J gene is TRBJ2-1, the V gene TRBV10-3, with TRBD2 identical over 7 bases. From germline, CDR1 is ENHRY and CDR2 SYGVKD. This CDR3 comprises 15 residues. Germline trimming cut 0 bases from V and 8 bases from J; bases unmatched to any gene: 7. The CDR3 nucleotides read TGTGCCATCAGTGAGTCGGGGGGGAACGAGGATGAGCAGTTCTTC. Amino acid sequence: CAISESGGNEDEQFF.

The chain joins TRBV7-8 to TRBJ2-7; 8 bases match TRBD2. Germline V gene sequence: CDR1 SGHVS, CDR2 FQNEAQ. The CDR3 contains 14 residues. J gave up 6 bases and V 5 bases, and 9 bases lay outside the gene matches. This CDR3 is CASSPRGTRGEQYF. CDR3 nucleotide sequence: TGTGCCAGCAGCCCCAGAGGGACTAGGGGCGAGCAGTACTTC. Full variable domain (rest looked up from reference TRBV7-8 and TRBJ2-7): GAGVSQSPRYKVAKRGQDVALRCDPISGHVSLFWYQQALGQGPEFLTYFQNEAQLDKSGLPSDRFFAERPEGSVSTLKIQRTQQEDSAVYLCASSPRGTRGEQYFGPGTRLTVT.

V and J are TRBV18 and TRBJ1-1; perhaps TRBD1 as D (5 bases). The CDR3 runs 14 residues. V lost 1 base to trimming and J lost 10 bases, with 16 bases between them. Germline V gene data show CDR1 as KGHSH and CDR2 as LQKENI. Here the CDR3 reads CASSPLEGSRGAFF. DNA for the CDR3: TGTGCCAGCTCACCACTTGAAGGATCAAGGGGAGCTTTCTTT.

This clone showed up just a few times. The chain links TRBV7-9 to TRBJ2-3; TRBD1 aligns across 7 bases. The ends lost 5 bases at V and 2 bases at J; junction bases unmatched: 7. This CDR3 has 15 residues. The germline CDR1 and CDR2 sequences are SEHNR and FQNEAQ (reference sequence). CDR3 residues: CASSPTGSLTDTQYF. The CDR3 nucleotides read TGTGCCAGCAGCCCGACAGGGAGTCTCACAGATACGCAGTATTTT.

This clone was counted only a few times. This chain links TRBV11-2 with TRBJ2-7, with 9 bases fitting TRBD1. CDR3 length equals 15 residues. Losses at the gene ends were 5 bases for V and 0 bases for J; bases not matched to a gene: 5. In germline, CDR1 is SGHAT, CDR2 FQNNGV. The CDR3 coding sequence is TGTGCCAGCAGCCCCCGGGACAGGGACTCCTACGAGCAGTACTTC. This translates into CASSPRDRDSYEQYF.

This chain uses TRBV5-6 with TRBJ2-1, with 9 nucleotides matching TRBD1. The CDR3 runs 15 residues. After removal of 9 bases from V and 7 bases from J, the junction contained 14 bases not matched to a gene. Per germline, CDR1 SGHDT and CDR2 YYEEEE. The CDR3 loop reads CATEKGQGLLNEQFF. Here the CDR3 DNA reads TGTGCCACCGAGAAGGGACAGGGACTCCTTAATGAGCAGTTCTTC.

A remark on this clone: A junction boundary mismatches the germline segment, possibly from a read error. The chain joins TRBV19 to TRBJ2-6, with TRBD1 as a possible D gene (6 bases). The CDR3 is made up of 16 amino acids. Germline V CDR1 and CDR2: LNHDA, SQIVND (reference sequence). In nucleotides, the CDR3 is TGTGCCAGTAGTCCAACGATGGGGGCTGGGGCCAACGGCCTGACTTTC. Encoded protein: CASSPTMGAGANGLTF. Together with reference TRBV19 and TRBJ2-6, the CDR3 gives the full variable domain: DGGITQSPKYLFRKEGQNVTLSCEQNLNHDAMYWYRQDPGQGLRLIYYSQIVNDFQKGDIAEGYSVSREKKESFPLTVTSAQKNPTAFYLCASSPTMGAGANGLTFGAGSRLTVL.

This rearrangement joins TRBV10-3 to TRBJ2-7; 10 nucleotides align to TRBD1. There are 12 residues in the CDR3. Trimming at V came to 10 bases and at J to 6 bases, leaving 6 bases not matched to a gene. CDR1 and CDR2 from the germline V gene are ENHRY and SYGVKD. The CDR3 reads CATGQGEVEQYF. As DNA, the CDR3 is TGTGCCACCGGACAGGGGGAAGTCGAGCAGTACTTC.

The chain carries TRBV5-1 and TRBJ2-2, with D possibly being TRBD2 (6 bases). The CDR3 covers 15 residues. Germline lookup yields CDR1 SGHRS and CDR2 YFSETQ. V dropped 0 bases and J dropped 5 bases, with 11 bases sitting between them. As DNA, the CDR3 is TGCGCCAGCAGCTTGGCTCTAGCGTTGACCGGGGAGCTGTTTTTT. This gives the protein CASSLALALTGELFF.